The 15 T cell receptor beta chains given below trace back to one sample, sequenced in a study of CD8+ T cells in alopecia areata. Reverse transcription of extracted RNA yielded cDNA, which provided the sequencing template. Here immunoSEQ multiplex PCR was the method, and the copy in TCRdb shows in-frame clones only, minus some. The sample yields 200,000 to 250,000 clones, under 75% seen once. Treatment in this sample: oral pan-JAK inhibitor, 5-10 mg twice daily. Sequencing used CD4+ T cells sorted from blood, obtained at week 4, from a patient treated with tofacitinib. These receptors were obtained from a human donor with alopecia areata.

The chain has TRBV6-6 and TRBJ2-3, with a weak D call TRBD2 (5 bases). CDR1 is MNHNY, CDR2 SVGAGI, per germline (reference sequence). The V and J ends lost 6 bases and 11 bases respectively, with 27 bases between them. The CDR3 extends over 16 amino acids. The CDR3 loop reads CASSPLAEEIPRGQYF. The CDR3 coding sequence is TGTGCCAGCAGCCCTCTGGCGGAGGAGATCCCACGGGGGCAGTATTTT.

This clone was seen more than once but under ten times. The chain uses TRBV30 and TRBJ2-7; tentatively, D is TRBD1 (6 bases). Trimming pared 1 base from V and 8 bases from J, leaving 9 bases between. The V gene's germline CDR1 is GTSNPN and CDR2 SVGIG (reference sequence). The CDR3 covers 11 residues. CDR3 in DNA: TGTGCCTGGAGTGACAGGGTACAGCAGTACTTC. Its translation: CAWSDRVQQYF. Combining the CDR3 with reference TRBV30 and TRBJ2-7 gives the whole variable domain SQTIHQWPATLVQPVGSPLSLECTVEGTSNPNLYWYRQAAGRGLQLLFYSVGIGQISSEVPQNLSASRPQDRQFILSSKKLLLSDSGFYLCAWSDRVQQYFGPGTRLTVT.

This clone was observed a handful of times. The chain has TRBV7-2 and TRBJ2-7; D assignment may be TRBD1 or TRBD2 (5 bases each). Per germline, CDR1 SGHTA and CDR2 FQGNSA. This CDR3 has 15 amino acids. Between the trimmed V and J ends, which lost 1 base and 0 bases, there was a span of 10 bases. Here the CDR3 DNA reads TGTGCCAGCAGCTTAGATCCGGGGCACTCCTACGAGCAGTACTTC. It codes for CASSLDPGHSYEQYF.

This chain joins TRBV11-3 and TRBJ1-1; D gene unclear. The V and J ends lost 5 bases and 4 bases respectively, with 14 bases between them. This CDR3 has 14 residues. CDR1 is SGHNT, CDR2 YENEEA, per germline. CDR3: CASSERGFGTEAFF. DNA for the CDR3: TGTGCCAGCAGCGAGCGGGGATTTGGCACTGAAGCTTTCTTT.

This chain connects TRBV29-1 to TRBJ2-1; TRBD2 agrees at 10 bases. Germline loops: CDR1 SQVTM, CDR2 ANQGSEA. V lost 5 bases, J lost 3 bases, and 7 bases stayed unmatched. The CDR3 sequence is 15 residues long. CDR3 DNA sequence: TGCAGCGTTCCCCACCGACTAGCGGGCTACAATGAGCAGTTCTTC. Translation gives CSVPHRLAGYNEQFF.

This clone was recorded many times. J is TRBJ2-5 and V is TRBV10-3; D unresolved. Germline CDR1 reads ENHRY; CDR2 reads SYGVKD. Deletions cut 10 bases from V and 5 bases from J, with 14 bases between. This CDR3 has 12 amino acids. As DNA, the CDR3 is TGTGCCACCGGTGAAGGTCCGGAGACCCAGTACTTC. Translating gives CATGEGPETQYF.

This clone was observed a single time. This chain uses TRBV30 with TRBJ1-2, with D maybe TRBD1 (5 bases). The CDR3 spans 13 residues. The germline gives CDR1 GTSNPN, CDR2 SVGIG (reference sequence). The V end lost 7 bases, the J end lost 7 bases, and 19 bases lay between the germline ends. The CDR3 loop is CASPRGANGGYTF. The CDR3 DNA follows: TGTGCCTCCCCCCGGGGCGCAAATGGTGGCTACACCTTC.

This clone was recorded once. This chain links TRBV5-6 with TRBJ2-7; a possible D gene is TRBD2 (6 bases). Germline V gives CDR1 SGHDT, CDR2 YYEEEE. The CDR3 covers 14 residues. The ends were cut back, 1 base at V and 3 bases at J, with 11 bases in the middle. The DNA for the CDR3 is TGTGCCAGCAGCTTGTACGGGGGAGTCTACGAGCAGTACTTC. Translating gives CASSLYGGVYEQYF.

This clone was counted between two and nine times. The chain uses TRBV29-1 and TRBJ2-6, with D perhaps TRBD1 (5 bases). The length of the CDR3 is 15 residues. Germline CDR1 and CDR2: SQVTM and ANQGSEA. Trimming removed 4 bases from V and 3 bases from J, with 13 bases in between. The CDR3 loop reads CSVGGREDGANVLTF. The CDR3 coding sequence is TGCAGCGTTGGTGGCAGGGAAGATGGGGCCAACGTCCTGACTTTC.

By sample share, this clone is medium-sized. V usage is TRBV13 and J usage is TRBJ2-4, with TRBD2 identical over 7 bases. There are 17 residues in the CDR3. Trimming removed 4 bases from V and 0 bases from J; junction bases left unmatched: 9. Germline values: CDR1 PRHDT, CDR2 FYEKMQ (reference sequence). In DNA form, the CDR3 reads TGTGCCAGCAGCTCCAGACTAGCAAAGCTAGCCAAAAACATTCAGTACTTC. Its protein is CASSSRLAKLAKNIQYF.

This clone was observed a few times. In nucleotides, the CDR3 is TGTGCCTGGACCGGGGACCCCTACGAGCAGTACTTC. This translates into CAWTGDPYEQYF. This chain joins TRBV30 and TRBJ2-7, with D perhaps TRBD1 or TRBD2 (5 bases each). The CDR3 extends over 12 amino acids. From germline, CDR1 is GTSNPN and CDR2 SVGIG (reference sequence). V was clipped by 4 bases and J by 2 bases, with 9 bases between them.

The chain uses TRBV6-4 and TRBJ2-1; 9 positions agree with TRBD1. After removal of 3 bases from V and 3 bases from J, the junction contained 18 bases not matched to a gene. There are 20 residues in the CDR3. CDR1 is MRHNA and CDR2 is SNTAGT in the germline V gene. The CDR3, as DNA: TGTGCCAGCAGTGAGGGGACAGGGAAAGGTGGGGAGTGGAGCTACAATGAGCAGTTCTTC. Translated: CASSEGTGKGGEWSYNEQFF.

CDR3 coding DNA: TGTGCCTGGAGGCCTCAAGGCACCGGGGAGCTGTTTTTT. It is translated as CAWRPQGTGELFF. This chain links TRBV30 with TRBJ2-2; D unresolved. V lost 3 bases and J lost 4, with 9 bases in between. This CDR3 contains 13 residues. The germline V gene encodes CDR1 GTSNPN and CDR2 SVGIG (reference sequence).

This chain connects TRBV10-3 to TRBJ1-6; 7 bases line up with TRBD1. Germline CDR1 ENHRY, CDR2 SYGVKD. The junction had 6 bases not matched to a gene; V was cut back by 0 bases and J by 10 bases. The CDR3 is 15 amino acids. CDR3: CAISESQGLGSPLHF. The DNA for the CDR3 is TGTGCCATCAGTGAGTCACAGGGGTTAGGATCACCCCTCCACTTT.

The gene calls are TRBV5-1 and TRBJ2-1, with 8 bases aligning to TRBD2. Looked up from germline, CDR1 is SGHRS and CDR2 is YFSETQ. J lost 6 bases, V lost 6 bases, and 11 bases had no gene match. This CDR3 has 15 amino acids. The CDR3 region has the DNA TGCGCCAGCACCCCACAAGCGGGGGCCGTCAATGAGCAGTTCTTC. Translated, it gives CASTPQAGAVNEQFF.